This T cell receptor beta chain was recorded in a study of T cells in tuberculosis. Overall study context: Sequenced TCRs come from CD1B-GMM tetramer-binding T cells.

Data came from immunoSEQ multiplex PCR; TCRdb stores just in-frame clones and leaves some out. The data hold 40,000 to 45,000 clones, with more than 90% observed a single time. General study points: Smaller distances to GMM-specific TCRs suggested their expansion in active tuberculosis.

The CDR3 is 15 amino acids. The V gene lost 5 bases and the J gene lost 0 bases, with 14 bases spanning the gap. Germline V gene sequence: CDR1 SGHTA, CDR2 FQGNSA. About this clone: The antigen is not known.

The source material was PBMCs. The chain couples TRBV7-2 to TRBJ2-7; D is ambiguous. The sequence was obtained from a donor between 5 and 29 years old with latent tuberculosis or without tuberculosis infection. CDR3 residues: CASSLDLAVSYEQYF. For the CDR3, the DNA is TGTGCCAGCAGCCTCGACTTGGCAGTCTCCTACGAGCAGTACTTC.